This record concerns one TCR beta chain sequence. This sample was taken from a study of blood T cell repertoires in COVID-19. Study in general: Samples taken during acute and convalescent COVID-19 were collected in the United States, Italy and Spain. PBMCs, B-cell-depleted T cells, or T cells were the source of the cDNA or gDNA that made up the material.

CDR1 and CDR2 from the germline V gene are SNHLY and FYNNEI. This CDR3 spans 15 amino acids. The V gene end was trimmed by 4 bases and the J gene end by 1 base; junction bases not matched to a gene: 5. As originally analysed: Amplification with reference gene primers provided the estimates of nucleated cell counts. TCRdb's copy holds only in-frame clones and misses some; the assay was immunoSEQ multiplex PCR. D and trimming were read from the DNA, whereas the V and J calls and clone size are those reported in that table. The profile covers 100,000 to 150,000 clones, with 75% to 85% appearing a single time and about 3.8% taken by the ten largest.

The specimen sequenced was peripheral blood. This clonotype was sampled from a woman aged 50 to 60 with acute or convalescent COVID-19. The genes are TRBV2 and TRBJ1-1, with TRBD1 matching 8 bases. This CDR3 reads CASSVGGTGNTEAFF. In DNA, the CDR3 is TGTGCCAGCAGTGTAGGTGGGACAGGGAACACTGAAGCTTTCTTT.